This T cell receptor (beta chain) appears in the sequencing data of a study of blood T cells in healthy people across ages. Findings and limits, study-wide: Older age went with lower TCR beta diversity per million T cells, in a roughly linear way. Naive T cell percentage strongly correlated with TCR beta diversity.

Germline V gene lookup returns CDR1 SSHAT and CDR2 FNYEAQ (reference sequence). This CDR3 is built from 14 residues. The second PCR ran 7 to 11 cycles with a sample-barcoded 5' primer and J-beta primers. Carrying 12 random nucleotides, a template-switch adaptor labeled each individual cDNA molecule. MiXCR, applied by TCRdb to the 5' RACE reads, yields one record per CDR3 protein. Among about 680,000 distinct CDR3 sequences listed, about half were seen once. Each sample yielded at least 6 million isolated PBMCs. Of note for this clonotype: The antigen is unknown. An end of the junction does not agree with germline; a read error may underlie this.

The material sequenced was blood. The TCR sequence derives from a woman aged 55-69 years in good health. This rearrangement joins TRBV7-7 to TRBJ2-5; the D gene is possibly TRBD1 (6 bases). The CDR3 DNA reads as TGTGCTAGCAGCCGAGGACAGCACCAAGAGACCCAGTACTTC. Translating gives CASSRGQHQETQYF.